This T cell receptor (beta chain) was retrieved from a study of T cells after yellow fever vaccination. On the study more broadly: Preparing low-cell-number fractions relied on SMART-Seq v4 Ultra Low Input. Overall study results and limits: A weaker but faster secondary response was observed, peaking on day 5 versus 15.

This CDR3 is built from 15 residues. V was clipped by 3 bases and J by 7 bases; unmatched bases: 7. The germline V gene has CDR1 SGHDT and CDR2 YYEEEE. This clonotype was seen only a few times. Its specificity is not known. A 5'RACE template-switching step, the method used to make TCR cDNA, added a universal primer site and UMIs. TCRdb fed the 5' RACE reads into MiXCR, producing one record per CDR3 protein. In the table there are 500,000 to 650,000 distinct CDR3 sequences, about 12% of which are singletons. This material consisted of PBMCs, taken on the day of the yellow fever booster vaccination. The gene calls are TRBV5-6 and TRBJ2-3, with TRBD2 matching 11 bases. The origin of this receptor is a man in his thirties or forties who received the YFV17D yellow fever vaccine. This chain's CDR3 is CASSWGLTSGNTQYF. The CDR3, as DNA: TGTGCCAGCAGCTGGGGGTTGACTAGCGGGAATACGCAGTATTTT.